The next 7 T cell receptor beta chains were all read from a single sample in a study of shared clonotypes between healthy human individuals. Naivety among CD8 cells was defined by CD45RO negativity and positive CCR7 selection, thereby excluding terminally differentiated effector memory CD45RA+ cells. Profiled with immunoSEQ multiplex PCR; TCRdb holds only in-frame clones, not every one. Of roughly 2.1 million clones in the sample, more than 85% were seen once. The sample comprised naive CD8+ T cells from PBMCs. The receptors originated from a man aged 18-30 years in good health. Some clones in this sample may be carry-over from other donors' samples.

The rearrangement uses TRBV2 and TRBJ2-1, with 11 bases fitting TRBD1. The CDR3 spans 17 residues. J was trimmed by 8 bases and V by 6 bases; bases with no gene match: 15. The germline V gene has CDR1 SNHLY and CDR2 FYNNEI. For the CDR3, the DNA is TGTGCCAGCAGCAAAGGACAGGGGGCGCAAAAATGGCATGAGCAGTTCTTC. Translation gives CASSKGQGAQKWHEQFF.

As to this clone: The limits of the CDR3 on the DNA are not certain, so only TCRdb's listed CDR3 is given. This chain connects TRBV2 to TRBJ2-5; the table calls TRBD1, which could not be checked here. From germline, CDR1 is SNHLY and CDR2 FYNNEI. The CDR3 totals 13 residues, both ends included. The CDR3 loop reads CASNTGFLETQYF.

This chain joins TRBV27 and TRBJ2-7; 7 nucleotides align to TRBD1. J was trimmed by 3 bases and V by 6 bases; bases with no gene match: 23. The CDR3 sequence is 19 residues long. Germline-derived CDR1 and CDR2 are MNHEY and SMNVEV (reference sequence). The CDR3 DNA follows: TGTGCCAGCAGCCCACCCCTCCTGGGTCGAGGGGGCAAGGTCTACGAGCAGTACTTC. Translation: CASSPPLLGRGGKVYEQYF.

The chain links TRBV11-3 to TRBJ2-5; D gene uncertain. This CDR3 spans 13 amino acids. V lost 1 base, J lost 5 bases, and 8 bases lay in between. CDR1 and CDR2 (germline): SGHNT, YENEEA. The CDR3 loop reads CASSLGVRETQYF. The CDR3 bases are TGTGCCAGCAGCTTAGGCGTCAGGGAGACCCAGTACTTC.

The chain couples TRBV27 to TRBJ1-1; TRBD1 is a possible D gene (6 bases). This CDR3 comprises 17 residues. V shed 3 bases and J shed 5 bases, with 22 bases lying between them. Looked up from germline, CDR1 is MNHEY and CDR2 is SMNVEV (reference sequence). CDR3 in DNA: TGTGCCAGCAGTTTCCTAACCTCTACAGGGTTTGGGACTGAAGCTTTCTTT. Translation gives CASSFLTSTGFGTEAFF.

V gene TRBV6-4 combines with J gene TRBJ2-3, with 8 positions matching TRBD2. This CDR3 is 16 amino acids long. The J segment lost 0 bases and the V segment lost 7 bases, leaving 9 bases of the junction unmatched. Germline CDR1 reads MRHNA; CDR2 reads SNTAGT. CDR3: CASIVKRESSTDTQYF. CDR3 sequence (DNA): TGTGCCAGCATTGTAAAGCGGGAGTCTAGCACAGATACGCAGTATTTT.

The V gene is TRBV7-9, the J gene TRBJ2-1, with TRBD2 matching over 12 bases. V dropped 5 bases and J dropped 7; count of bases not matched to a gene: 6. CDR1 is SEHNR and CDR2 is FQNEAQ in the germline V gene (reference sequence). The CDR3 runs to 15 residues. This chain's CDR3 is CASSPPTSGRNEQFF. Here the CDR3 DNA reads TGTGCCAGCAGCCCCCCGACTAGCGGGAGAAATGAGCAGTTCTTC.